These 12 T cell receptor beta chains were sequenced from one sample in a study of blood T cell repertoires in COVID-19. The protocol was immunoSEQ multiplex PCR, while the TCRdb copy is restricted to in-frame clones and leaves out a portion. There are fewer than 250,000 clones in the sample; 65% to 90% occur only once, and approximately 10% lies in the top ten. Sequenced: peripheral blood. All receptors derive from a man aged 50-60 years with COVID-19, enrolled during active disease.

This clone was detected only a few times. V gene TRBV18 combines with J gene TRBJ2-1; 9 nucleotides match TRBD2. The V segment lost 0 bases and the J segment 7 bases; nucleotides outside the gene matches: 1. The CDR3 totals 14 residues. CDR1 is KGHSH, CDR2 LQKENI, per germline. CDR3 loop: CASSPPSGSNEQFF. The CDR3 coding sequence is TGTGCCAGCTCACCACCTAGCGGGAGTAATGAGCAGTTCTTC.

The rearrangement joins TRBV19 to TRBJ2-2, with D possibly TRBD1 on 5 matching bases. Trimming took 3 bases from V and 6 from J, leaving 8 bases between them. This CDR3 comprises 13 residues. The germline gives CDR1 LNHDA, CDR2 SQIVND (reference sequence). CDR3 bases: TGTGCCAGTAGTATCAGGGTCTCCGGGGAGCTGTTTTTT. As protein: CASSIRVSGELFF.

This chain uses TRBV6-5 with TRBJ2-7; 13 bases match TRBD2. Looked up from germline, CDR1 is MNHEY and CDR2 is SVGAGI. The V gene end was trimmed by 4 bases and the J gene end by 3 bases; junction bases not matched to a gene: 3. The CDR3 loop spans 15 amino acids. The CDR3 here is CASSLGTSGVYEQYF. For the CDR3, the DNA is TGTGCCAGCAGTTTAGGGACTAGCGGGGTCTACGAGCAGTACTTC.

The chain uses TRBV10-3 and TRBJ1-2; TRBD1 aligns across 7 bases. Germline assignment: CDR1 ENHRY and CDR2 SYGVKD. The CDR3 covers 13 residues. V dropped 6 bases and J dropped 8; count of bases not matched to a gene: 9. The CDR3 sequence: CAIRTGSIEGYTF. The DNA of the CDR3 is TGTGCCATCAGGACAGGGTCCATCGAAGGCTACACCTTC.

This clone occurred a few times. The gene calls are TRBV6-1 and TRBJ1-5; no clear D gene. Germline lookup yields CDR1 MNHNS and CDR2 SASEGT. CDR3 length: 13 residues. V shed 3 bases and J shed 11 bases, with 14 bases lying between them. In DNA, the CDR3 is TGTGCCAGCAGTGACGGCCCAGCCGGAGCCCAGCATTTT. As protein: CASSDGPAGAQHF.

The rearrangement links TRBV9 to TRBJ1-1; D not resolved. The CDR3 spans 14 residues. V lost 0 bases and J 7 bases, leaving 13 bases between the germline ends. Germline CDR1 and CDR2: SGDLS and YYNGEE. Written as DNA, the CDR3 is TGTGCCAGCAGCGTAGATCGGCGAGGCGTTGAAGCTTTCTTT. It codes for CASSVDRRGVEAFF. The variable domain in full, completed from reference TRBV9 and TRBJ1-1, reads DSGVTQTPKHLITATGQRVTLRCSPRSGDLSVYWYQQSLDQGLQFLIQYYNGEERAKGNILERFSAQQFPDLHSELNLSSLELGDSALYFCASSVDRRGVEAFFGQGTRLTVV.

This clone was observed a handful of times. CDR3 bases: TGTGCCAGCAAGCAAGAAGAAAAACTGTTTTTT. The encoded protein is CASKQEEKLFF. The chain has TRBV6-5 and TRBJ1-4; D gene uncertain. The V gene's germline CDR1 is MNHEY and CDR2 SVGAGI. V was shortened by 7 bases and J by 8 bases, with 8 bases between the two germline ends. The CDR3 spans 11 residues.

The chain recombines TRBV2 with TRBJ2-5, with D possibly matching TRBD2 (7 bases). The germline V gene encodes CDR1 SNHLY and CDR2 FYNNEI. This CDR3 has 15 amino acids. V lost 3 bases and J 5 bases, leaving 16 bases between the germline ends. The CDR3 sequence: CASSDVLGGAETQYF. The CDR3 DNA sequence: TGTGCCAGCAGTGATGTGCTTGGGGGGGCGGAGACCCAGTACTTC. Complete variable domain (other parts from reference TRBV2 and TRBJ2-5): EPEVTQTPSHQVTQMGQEVILRCVPISNHLYFYWYRQILGQKVEFLVSFYNNEISEKSEIFDDQFSVERPDGSNFTLKIRSTKLEDSAMYFCASSDVLGGAETQYFGPGTRLLVL.

The rearrangement uses TRBV15 and TRBJ2-7, with 7 nucleotides matching TRBD1. The germline CDR1 and CDR2 sequences are LNHNV and YYDKDF (reference sequence). V was pared by 1 base and J by 4 bases, with 13 bases of the junction left unmatched. There are 17 residues in the CDR3. CDR3 coding DNA: TGTGCCACCAGCAGAGTATCCGAGACAGGGTACCCTTACGAGCAGTACTTC. Its translation: CATSRVSETGYPYEQYF.

The CDR3: CASSIPGQGALGYTF. CDR3 bases: TGTGCCAGCAGCATTCCGGGACAGGGGGCTTTGGGCTACACCTTC. J is TRBJ1-2 and V is TRBV7-9, with 12 bases lining up with TRBD1. Germline trimming cut 5 bases from V and 8 bases from J; bases unmatched to any gene: 9. The germline gives CDR1 SEHNR, CDR2 FQNEAQ (reference sequence). The CDR3 spans 15 residues.

The CDR3 loop is CASSLTGDDYGYTF. For the CDR3, the DNA is TGCGCCAGCAGCTTAACAGGGGATGACTATGGCTACACCTTC. The chain links TRBV5-1 to TRBJ1-2, with 7 bases fitting TRBD1. The germline V gene has CDR1 SGHRS and CDR2 YFSETQ. CDR3 length: 14 residues. Trimming at V came to 2 bases and at J to 3 bases, leaving 4 bases not matched to a gene. Full variable domain (outside the CDR3, taken from reference TRBV5-1 and TRBJ1-2): KAGVTQTPRYLIKTRGQQVTLSCSPISGHRSVSWYQQTPGQGLQFLFEYFSETQRNKGNFPGRFSGRQFSNSRSEMNVSTLELGDSALYLCASSLTGDDYGYTFGSGTRLTVV.

V usage is TRBV11-2 and J usage is TRBJ2-3; D gene uncertain. With 6 bases removed from V and 2 bases from J, the gap between germline ends came to 3 bases. The CDR3 covers 11 residues. Germline values: CDR1 SGHAT, CDR2 FQNNGV. CDR3 protein: CASRLTDTQYF. The CDR3 nucleotides read TGTGCCAGCAGACTCACAGATACGCAGTATTTT.